The source of this T cell receptor (beta chain) is a study of T cell changes during pregnancy in multiple sclerosis. CDR1 is SGHTA, CDR2 FQGTGA, per germline. The V gene lost 5 bases and the J gene lost 0 bases, with 11 bases spanning the gap. The CDR3 is 15 residues long. The data were produced by immunoSEQ multiplex PCR, yet TCRdb's version contains in-frame clones alone and is incomplete. Of tens of thousands of clones in the sample, about nine tenths are singletons; the top ten hold roughly 3.3%. Sample: peripheral blood, taken after pregnancy. This chain links TRBV7-3 with TRBJ1-5; D remains unclear. The sequence was collected from a female donor in good health, enrolled as a control in a pregnancy study. CDR3 DNA: TGTGCCAGCAGCCCACACACGAATAGCAATCAGCCCCAGCATTTT. This codes for CASSPHTNSNQPQHF.